A selection of T cell receptor beta chains follows, all from one sample in a study of CD8 T cells in ankylosing spondylitis. TCRdb reanalysed the 5' RACE reads using MiXCR and keeps one entry per CDR3 protein. The table lists 25,000 to 35,000 distinct CDR3 sequences, roughly 33% of them singletons, with less than 55% in the top ten. The sequenced sample was synovial fluid, either unsorted or a sorted T cell fraction (not recorded which). These TCRs come from a male donor with ankylosing spondylitis. CDR3s include the opening cysteine and the closing phenylalanine or tryptophan. A D gene is named only where the DNA matches it firmly. Only part of the rows carry a size: once, few, many, or a class if the clone is expanded.

V: TRBV7-9
J: TRBJ1-2
D: NA
size: many
DNA: TGTGCCAGCAGCCTTGGGACTTCAACTTATGGCTACACCTTC
CDR3: CASSLGTSTYGYTF

V: TRBV29-1
J: TRBJ1-5
D: NA
size: NA
DNA: TGCAGCGTCCGACAGGACAATCAGCCCCAGCATTTT
CDR3: CSVRQDNQPQHF

V: TRBV5-5
J: TRBJ2-1
D: NA
size: NA
DNA: TGTGCCAGCAGCTTGGTTGAGGGTCAGCACAATGAGCAGTTCTTC
CDR3: CASSLVEGQHNEQFF

V: TRBV20-1
J: TRBJ2-1
D: NA
size: medium-sized
DNA: TGCAGTGCTAGAGTTCTGGATCGGGAGAGGTACAATGAGCAGTTCTTC
CDR3: CSARVLDRERYNEQFF

V: TRBV6-4
J: TRBJ2-3
D: TRBD2
size: NA
DNA: TGTGCCAGCAGTGACTCACCCGCGGGAGGGGGCACAGATACGCAGTATTTT
CDR3: CASSDSPAGGGTDTQYF

V: TRBV5-1
J: TRBJ2-3
D: NA
size: few
DNA: TGCGCCAGCAGCTACGGGGTCCTCACAGATACGCAGTATTTT
CDR3: CASSYGVLTDTQYF

V: TRBV12-3/TRBV12-4
J: TRBJ1-2
D: NA
size: NA
DNA: TGTGCCAGCACCTTTTGGGGGGCGGGTGATGGCTACACCTTC
CDR3: CASTFWGAGDGYTF

V: TRBV2
J: TRBJ2-5
D: NA
size: few
DNA: TGTGCCAGCAGTGAGACTCTTCCCCGGTACCAAGAGACCCAGTACTTC
CDR3: CASSETLPRYQETQYF

V: TRBV18
J: TRBJ1-1
D: NA
size: NA
DNA: TGTGCCAGCTCCCAAGGGAGGGGAATGAACACTGAAGCTTTCTTT
CDR3: CASSQGRGMNTEAFF

V: TRBV15
J: TRBJ2-1
D: NA
size: few
DNA: TGTGCCACCAGCAGAGAAGAGGGACACAATGAGCAGTTCTTC
CDR3: CATSREEGHNEQFF

V: TRBV7-9
J: TRBJ1-5
D: NA
size: NA
DNA: TGTGCCAGTACGAGGGATAATCAGCCCCAGCATTTT
CDR3: CASTRDNQPQHF

V: TRBV7-9
J: TRBJ2-7
D: TRBD1
size: NA
DNA: TGTGCCAGCAGCTTCCCTGGACAGGGTCGAGCATACGAGCAGTACTTC
CDR3: CASSFPGQGRAYEQYF

V: TRBV25-1
J: TRBJ1-6
D: TRBD1
size: few
DNA: TGTGCCAGCAGTGGACAGGGGGATAATTCACCCCTCCACTTT
CDR3: CASSGQGDNSPLHF

V: TRBV24-1
J: TRBJ2-2
D: NA
size: few
DNA: TGTGCCACCAGTGACCGGCGGGAGCTGTTTTTT
CDR3: CATSDRRELFF

V: TRBV20-1
J: TRBJ2-1
D: NA
size: many
DNA: TGCAGTGCTAGGGGCAAGACTGGCTTAGCCTACAATGAGCAGTTCTTC
CDR3: CSARGKTGLAYNEQFF

V: TRBV12-3/TRBV12-4
J: TRBJ2-2
D: NA
size: NA
DNA: TGTGCCAGCAGTTTGCGGGGAGAGAGCACCGGGGAGCTGTTTTTT
CDR3: CASSLRGESTGELFF

V: TRBV7-9
J: TRBJ1-6
D: TRBD1
size: many
DNA: TGTGCCAGCAGCCCGGCCCAAGTAGGACAGGGGAATTCACCCCTCCACTTT
CDR3: CASSPAQVGQGNSPLHF

V: TRBV6-1
J: TRBJ1-5
D: TRBD1
size: NA
DNA: TGTGCCAGCAGTGAGGACAGGGCACGCCAGCCCCAGCATTTT
CDR3: CASSEDRARQPQHF

V: TRBV7-8
J: TRBJ2-7
D: TRBD1
size: NA
DNA: TGTGCCAGCAGCTTAGAGAAGGACAGGCCCTCCTACGAGCAGTACTTC
CDR3: CASSLEKDRPSYEQYF

V: TRBV20-1
J: TRBJ2-4
D: TRBD1
size: NA
DNA: TGCAGTGCTTATTCCGGGACAGAAGCCAAAAACATTCAGTACTTC
CDR3: CSAYSGTEAKNIQYF

V: TRBV15
J: TRBJ1-1
D: NA
size: few
DNA: TGTGCCACCAGCAGAGATGGAGGGTACACTGAAGCTTTCTTT
CDR3: CATSRDGGYTEAFF

V: TRBV4-1
J: TRBJ2-1
D: NA
size: many
DNA: TGCGCCAGCAGCCAAGGGGCAGGGTTCGATGAGCAGTTCTTC
CDR3: CASSQGAGFDEQFF

V: TRBV6-1
J: TRBJ2-3
D: NA
size: few
DNA: TGTGCCAGCAGTGAACCGGCTAGCGGCACAGATACGCAGTATTTT
CDR3: CASSEPASGTDTQYF

V: TRBV11-2
J: TRBJ2-1
D: NA
size: large
DNA: TGTGCCAGCAGCTTAGATCCACTAAGCTCCTACAATGAGCAGTTCTTC
CDR3: CASSLDPLSSYNEQFF

V: TRBV6-1
J: TRBJ2-2
D: NA
size: many
DNA: TGTGCCAGCAGTAGCCGGGACCGCGGAAACACCGGGGAGCTGTTTTTT
CDR3: CASSSRDRGNTGELFF

V: TRBV18
J: TRBJ2-7
D: TRBD2
size: few
DNA: TGTGCCAGCTCACCATTTGGGGGGGAGCAGCAGTACTTC
CDR3: CASSPFGGEQQYF

V: TRBV3-1
J: TRBJ2-2
D: NA
size: NA
DNA: TGTGCCAGCAGCCAAGGGACCATCGAAAGGGCCGGGGAGCTGTTTTTT
CDR3: CASSQGTIERAGELFF

V: TRBV7-9
J: TRBJ2-1
D: TRBD1
size: NA
DNA: TGTGCCAGCAGCTCCACCGGGACAGGGTCCTACAATGAGCAGTTCTTC
CDR3: CASSSTGTGSYNEQFF

V: TRBV12-3/TRBV12-4
J: TRBJ2-7
D: NA
size: few
DNA: TGTGCCAGCAGTTCCGGGACGTCCGATGGTTACGAGCAGTACTTC
CDR3: CASSSGTSDGYEQYF

V: TRBV12-3/TRBV12-4
J: TRBJ2-1
D: TRBD2
size: medium-sized
DNA: TGTGCCAGCAGTTCCGGACTAGCGGGAACCGGTGAGCAGTTCTTC
CDR3: CASSSGLAGTGEQFF

V: TRBV12-3/TRBV12-4
J: TRBJ1-5
D: NA
size: NA
DNA: TGTGCCAGCAGAAATACGGACAGCCCTTATCAGCCCCAGCATTTT
CDR3: CASRNTDSPYQPQHF

V: TRBV6-5
J: TRBJ1-2
D: NA
size: few
DNA: TGTGCCAGCAGTTACTCATTCCTGGATGGCTACACCTTC
CDR3: CASSYSFLDGYTF

V: TRBV24-1
J: TRBJ2-1
D: NA
size: few
DNA: TGTGCCACCAGTGACCTTGACAGTGGCTCCTACAATGAGCAGTTCTTC
CDR3: CATSDLDSGSYNEQFF

V: TRBV6-2/TRBV6-3
J: TRBJ2-2
D: NA
size: many
DNA: TGTGCCAGCAGTCGCTTTGTCATCGGGGAGCTGTTTTTT
CDR3: CASSRFVIGELFF

V: TRBV20-1
J: TRBJ1-2
D: NA
size: NA
DNA: TGCAGTGCTAGAGATGAGGCAGGGGCCTATGGCTACACCTTC
CDR3: CSARDEAGAYGYTF

V: TRBV30
J: TRBJ1-1
D: TRBD1
size: NA
DNA: TGTGCCTGGATTTTATTAGACAGGGGCGGGACTGAAGCTTTCTTT
CDR3: CAWILLDRGGTEAFF